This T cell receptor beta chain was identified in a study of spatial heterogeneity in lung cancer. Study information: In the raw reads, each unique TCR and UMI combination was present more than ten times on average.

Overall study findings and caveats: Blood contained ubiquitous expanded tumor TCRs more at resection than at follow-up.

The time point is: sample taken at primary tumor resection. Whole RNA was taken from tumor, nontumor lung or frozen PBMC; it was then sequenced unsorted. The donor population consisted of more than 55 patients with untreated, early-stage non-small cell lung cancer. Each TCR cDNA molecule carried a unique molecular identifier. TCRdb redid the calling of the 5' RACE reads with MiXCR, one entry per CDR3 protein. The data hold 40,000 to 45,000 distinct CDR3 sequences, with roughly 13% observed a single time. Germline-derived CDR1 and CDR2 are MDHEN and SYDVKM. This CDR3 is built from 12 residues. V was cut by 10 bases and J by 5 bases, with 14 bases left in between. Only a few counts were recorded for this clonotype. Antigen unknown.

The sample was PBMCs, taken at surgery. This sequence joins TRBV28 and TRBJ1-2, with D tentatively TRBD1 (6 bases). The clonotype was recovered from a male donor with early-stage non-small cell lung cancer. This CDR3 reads CAIKDRGYGYTF. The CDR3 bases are TGTGCCATCAAGGACAGAGGGTATGGCTACACCTTC.